This record covers a single T cell receptor (beta chain). The V and J ends lost 7 bases and 2 bases, in that order; junction bases with no gene match: 10. The CDR3 spans 15 residues. Germline V CDR1 and CDR2: SGHDT, YYEEEE. This entry belongs to a study of T cell responses to AZD1222 COVID-19 vaccine. Some clones are missing from TCRdb's copy, which holds only in-frame ones; the method was immunoSEQ multiplex PCR. The data hold over 200,000 clones, with roughly 94% observed a single time. The sequenced sample was peripheral blood, obtained 28 days after the second dose of the MenACWY control vaccine. This TCR came from an adult who received the MenACWY meningococcal vaccine as a control. The gene calls are TRBV5-6 and TRBJ2-7, with TRBD1 identical over 9 bases. The CDR3 DNA reads TGTGCCAGCCACACACCGGGACAGGGCCCCTACGAGCAGTACTTC. Its protein is CASHTPGQGPYEQYF.